The 5 T cell receptor beta chains below come from one sample, sequenced in a study of cytomegalovirus exposure and HLA in healthy donors (dated by TCRdb to the late 2010s). Library generation was performed with the immunoSEQ multiplex PCR assay. A mixture of 60 forward primers for TCR Vbeta segments and 13 reverse primers for TCR Jbeta segments was used in the multiplex PCR. TCRdb carries this immuneACCESS record with in-frame sequences only. Its versions omit some clonotypes, under half of them owing to an unresolved V gene in the studies checked, with the rest unexplained. This sample has approximately 140,000 clones in its table, and around 72% of those were observed once. Over 1% of the sample goes to the ten largest clones. Input material: PBMCs. These receptor sequences come from a woman aged 40 to 55 in good health and CMV-seronegative.

J is TRBJ2-7 and V is TRBV7-8; D not resolved. Looked up from germline, CDR1 is SGHVS and CDR2 is FQNEAQ. Trimming took 5 bases from V and 3 from J, leaving 11 bases between them. This CDR3 has 13 amino acids. DNA of the CDR3: TGTGCCAGCAGCACATCGCGAGGCTACGAGCAGTACGTC. It codes for CASSTSRGYEQYV.

The chain carries TRBV7-2 and TRBJ2-3; D may be TRBD2 (5 bases). V gave up 5 bases and J gave up 14 bases, with 26 bases separating them. This CDR3 spans 15 amino acids. Germline V gene sequence: CDR1 SGHTA, CDR2 FQGNSA. The CDR3 bases are TGTGCCAGCAGCCAATACCAACTAGTGGAGTTCGGACTGTATTTT. Translation gives CASSQYQLVEFGLYF.

The chain links TRBV2 to TRBJ1-4, with D possibly matching TRBD1 (5 bases). Germline CDR1 reads SNHLY; CDR2 reads FYNNEI. This CDR3 is built from 14 residues. Between the trimmed V and J ends, which lost 8 bases and 5 bases, there was a span of 15 bases. The CDR3 DNA reads TGTGCCAGCTCCGGCGGGGGGGAGAATGAAAAACTGTTTTTT. This codes for CASSGGGENEKLFF.

This chain joins TRBV6-1 and TRBJ2-1; a possible D gene is TRBD2 (5 bases). The CDR3 has 16 amino acids. V was shortened by 1 base and J by 5 bases, with 15 bases between the two germline ends. CDR1 MNHNS and CDR2 SASEGT come from the germline V gene. CDR3 in amino acids: CASSEERPPTNNEQFF. CDR3 nucleotides: TGTGCCAGCAGTGAAGAGCGGCCCCCCACCAACAATGAGCAGTTCTTC.

V and J are TRBV4-3 and TRBJ1-3; no clear D. Trimming shortened V by 0 bases and J by 0 bases, and 18 bases separated the two germline ends. CDR1 and CDR2 from the germline V gene are LGHNA and YSLEER. This CDR3 has 19 amino acids. The CDR3 nucleotides are TGCGCCAGCAGCCAAGATCAGGTTTCAGGAACTTACTCTGGAAACACCATATATTTT. Protein product: CASSQDQVSGTYSGNTIYF.